This TCR beta chain originates from a study of OX40 agonist ivuxolimab in advanced cancers. The study's findings and limits: Fewer expanded clones were found on average in CD4+ than in CD8+ T cells. CD4+ and CD8+ T cells in blood underwent clonal expansion by week 6 at 0.1 to 3.0 mg/kg.

Sequencing was performed with immunoSEQ multiplex PCR; in TCRdb, only in-frame clones are kept and a portion is missing. The data show approximately 58,000 clones, 65% to 90% seen once. Regarding this clone: Its antigen is unidentified.

The ends lost 8 bases at V and 5 bases at J; junction bases unmatched: 2. The germline V gene encodes CDR1 LNHDA and CDR2 SQIVND (reference sequence). CDR3 length: 12 residues. The chain carries TRBV19 and TRBJ1-4, with 7 bases that match TRBD1. Sample: CD4+ or CD8+ T cells sorted from blood, taken in a trial of the OX40 agonist ivuxolimab. This clonotype was obtained from an adult with an advanced solid tumor such as melanoma, head and neck, liver or kidney cancer. CDR3 region: CASRDRNEKLFF. The CDR3 DNA reads TGTGCCAGTCGGGACAGAAATGAAAAACTGTTTTTT.